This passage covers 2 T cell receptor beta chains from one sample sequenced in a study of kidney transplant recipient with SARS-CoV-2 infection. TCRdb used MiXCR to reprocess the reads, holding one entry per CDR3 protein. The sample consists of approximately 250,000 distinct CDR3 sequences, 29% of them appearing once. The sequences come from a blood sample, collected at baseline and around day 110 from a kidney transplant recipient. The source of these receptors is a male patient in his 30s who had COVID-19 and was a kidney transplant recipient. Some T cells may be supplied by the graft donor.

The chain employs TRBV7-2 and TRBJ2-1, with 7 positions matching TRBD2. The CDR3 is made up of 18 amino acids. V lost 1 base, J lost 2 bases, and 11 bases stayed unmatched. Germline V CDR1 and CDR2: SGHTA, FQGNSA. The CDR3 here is CASSLGWLGEGPYNEQFF. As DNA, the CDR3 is TGTGCCAGCAGCTTAGGTTGGTTGGGGGAGGGGCCCTACAATGAGCAGTTCTTC.

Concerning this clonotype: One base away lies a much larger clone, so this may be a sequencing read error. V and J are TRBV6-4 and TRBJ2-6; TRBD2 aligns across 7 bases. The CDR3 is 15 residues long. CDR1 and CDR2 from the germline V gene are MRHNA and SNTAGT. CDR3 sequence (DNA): TGTGCCAGCAGTGCCCAGGCCAGCGGGGCCAACGTCCTGGCTTTC. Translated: CASSAQASGANVLAF.